The present T cell receptor beta chain was sequenced within a study of blood T cell repertoires in COVID-19. In the authors' workflow: Amplification of reference gene primers was used by the study to estimate nucleated cell counts. Profiling relied on immunoSEQ multiplex PCR, and the TCRdb table lists in-frame clones only, not all of them. V and J calls and clone size are copied from that table; D and trimming were computed from the DNA. The table includes about 110,000 clones, around 90% detected once. This TCR came from a human donor in a cohort sampled during active COVID-19. Input material: peripheral blood.

CDR3 sequence reads: CASSIGQGAGGYTF. CDR3 nucleotide sequence: TGTGCCAGTAGTATCGGACAGGGGGCTGGTGGCTACACCTTC. The V gene is TRBV19, the J gene TRBJ1-2; the match to TRBD1 covers 11 bases. V shed 3 bases and J 7 bases; nucleotides not matched to a gene: 4. The CDR3 extends over 14 amino acids. Per the germline V gene, CDR1 is LNHDA and CDR2 is SQIVND (reference sequence).